This T cell receptor beta chain was retrieved from a study of blood T cells in healthy people across ages. Study-level points and caveats: Naive T cell percentage and TCR beta diversity correlated strongly.

The CDR3 runs 14 residues. CDR1 is SGHAT and CDR2 is FQNNGV in the germline V gene. V lost 5 bases, J lost 2 bases, and 13 bases lay in between. This clonotype has just a few counts. The antigen is undetermined. Each donor gave 9.5 to 10 milliliters of peripheral blood. The second PCR ran roughly 7 to 11 cycles with a sample-barcoded 5' primer and J-beta primers. The authors tagged each cDNA molecule using a template-switch adaptor with 12 random nucleotides. TCRdb re-analysed the 5' RACE reads in MiXCR, keeping a single row per CDR3 protein. There are 1.5 million to 2 million distinct CDR3 sequences in the sample; around 35% occur only once, and about 11% lies in the top ten.

The origin of this receptor is a young woman in good health. Sequencing used blood. This chain links TRBV11-2 with TRBJ2-7; D remains unclear. The CDR3 DNA is TGTGCCAGCAGCCCGGGTTTTACCGCCTACGAGCAGTACTTC. This sequence encodes CASSPGFTAYEQYF.